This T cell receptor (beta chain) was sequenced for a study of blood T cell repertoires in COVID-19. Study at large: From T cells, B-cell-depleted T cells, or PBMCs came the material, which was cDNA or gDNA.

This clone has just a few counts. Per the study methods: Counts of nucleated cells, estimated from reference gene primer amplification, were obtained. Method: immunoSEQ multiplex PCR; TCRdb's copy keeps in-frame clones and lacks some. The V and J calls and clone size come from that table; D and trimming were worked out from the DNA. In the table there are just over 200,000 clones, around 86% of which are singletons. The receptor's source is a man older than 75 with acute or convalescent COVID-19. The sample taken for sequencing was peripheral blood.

The CDR3 DNA follows: TGTGCCAGCAGCTGGAGGGGACAGGGGGCGCAGTTCTTC. Translated: CASSWRGQGAQFF. The chain carries TRBV7-8 and TRBJ2-1; 12 bases map to TRBD1. Germline trimming cut 4 bases from V and 12 bases from J; bases unmatched to any gene: 4. Germline V gene sequence: CDR1 SGHVS, CDR2 FQNEAQ. CDR3 length equals 13 residues.